The rows below give T cell receptor beta chains drawn from one sample of a study of identical twins. TCRdb reprocessed the 5' RACE reads via MiXCR and lists one record per CDR3 protein. The table has some 560,000 distinct CDR3 sequences, roughly 9.9% seen once. These data were also reused for a study on yellow fever vaccine responses in identical twins.

Material: PBMCs. The receptors were gathered from a woman between 18 and 29 years old in good health. The CDR3 runs from the conserved cysteine through the conserved F or W. A D gene is named only where the DNA matches it firmly. Some rows have no size entry. The others give once, few or many, or a class for an expanded clone.

>TRBJ2-5|NA|many|TRBV7-9
CASSSPTEQETQYF
TGTGCCAGCAGCTCTCCGACAGAACAAGAGACCCAGTACTTC
>TRBJ1-6|NA|few|TRBV3-1
CASSQGESSYNSPLHF
TGTGCCAGCAGCCAAGGAGAGAGCTCCTATAATTCACCCCTCCACTTT
>TRBJ2-2|TRBD2|many|TRBV20-1
CSARGLSGGFGTGELFF
TGCAGTGCTAGGGGACTTAGCGGGGGGTTTGGCACCGGGGAGCTGTTTTTT
>TRBJ1-3|NA|NA|TRBV3-1
CASSQMRKVHIYF
TGTGCCAGCAGCCAAATGAGGAAAGTCCACATATATTTT
>TRBJ1-1|TRBD1|few|TRBV7-9
CASSLGGTVNTEAFF
TGTGCCAGCAGCTTAGGTGGGACAGTTAACACTGAAGCTTTCTTT
>TRBJ1-1|NA|many|TRBV6-5
CASSYAGGGTEAFF
TGTGCCAGCAGTTACGCCGGGGGCGGCACTGAAGCTTTCTTT
>TRBJ2-7|NA|few|TRBV29-1
CSVPFLDEQYF
TGCAGCGTGCCCTTCTTAGACGAGCAGTACTTC
>TRBJ1-5|NA|few|TRBV12-3/TRBV12-4
CASSSSGRNNQPQHF
TGTGCCAGCAGTTCATCCGGACGGAACAATCAGCCCCAGCATTTT
>TRBJ2-3|NA|NA|TRBV12-3/TRBV12-4
CASSFTDRDTQYF
TGTGCCAGCAGTTTTACGGACCGAGATACGCAGTATTTT
>TRBJ2-1|NA|few|TRBV30
CAWSRGGNEQFF
TGTGCCTGGAGTAGGGGAGGCAATGAGCAGTTCTTC
>TRBJ2-3|NA|NA|TRBV25-1
CASSGVRGRGRTDTQYF
TGTGCCAGCAGTGGGGTCAGGGGGAGGGGGCGAACAGATACGCAGTATTTT
>TRBJ2-1|NA|NA|TRBV29-1
CSVELLQGRMFAYNEQFF
TGCAGCGTTGAGTTGTTGCAGGGTAGGATGTTTGCCTACAATGAGCAGTTCTTC
>TRBJ2-7|TRBD1|few|TRBV6-1
CASSIGQGAWEQYF
TGTGCCAGCAGTATCGGACAGGGGGCGTGGGAGCAGTACTTC
>TRBJ2-7|NA|few|TRBV5-1
CASSSYDGYEQYF
TGCGCCAGCAGCTCCTATGACGGCTACGAGCAGTACTTC
>TRBJ2-5|NA|few|TRBV18
CASSPQSRAETQYF
TGTGCCAGCTCACCACAATCTAGGGCGGAGACCCAGTACTTC
>TRBJ2-7|TRBD1|few|TRBV6-2/TRBV6-3
CASSYSRGLLYEQYF
TGTGCCAGCAGTTACTCGAGGGGGCTACTCTACGAGCAGTACTTC
>TRBJ2-6|NA|few|TRBV5-1
CASSDGPTPGANVLTF
TGCGCCAGCAGCGACGGACCGACGCCTGGGGCCAACGTCCTGACTTTC
>TRBJ2-7|NA|few|TRBV29-1
CSGLDSYEQYF
TGCAGCGGGTTGGACAGCTACGAGCAGTACTTC
>TRBJ1-4|NA|few|TRBV10-2
CASSDRTGEKLFF
TGCGCCAGCAGTGACCGAACGGGTGAAAAACTGTTTTTT
>TRBJ2-2|NA|NA|TRBV4-2
CASSQLAKNTGELFF
TGTGCCAGCAGCCAACTAGCGAAGAACACCGGGGAGCTGTTTTTT
>TRBJ2-7|NA|few|TRBV28
CAIRGQGFYEQYF
TGTGCCATCCGTGGGCAGGGGTTCTACGAGCAGTACTTC
>TRBJ1-1|NA|NA|TRBV10-3
CAISESRSIGSAFF
TGTGCCATCAGTGAGTCGAGGTCTATCGGGAGTGCTTTCTTT
>TRBJ2-7|TRBD2|few|TRBV29-1
CSVASSLAGGQGFDEQYF
TGCAGCGTTGCCTCTTCGCTAGCGGGAGGGCAAGGCTTCGACGAGCAGTACTTC
>TRBJ1-1|TRBD1|many|TRBV6-1
CASSRDRVNTEAFF
TGTGCCAGCAGCCGAGACAGGGTGAACACTGAAGCTTTCTTT
>TRBJ2-2|NA|few|TRBV11-2
CASSQHGISGIRTGELFF
TGTGCCAGCAGTCAACATGGTATTTCCGGAATTAGGACCGGGGAGCTGTTTTTT
>TRBJ2-2|TRBD2|NA|TRBV3-1
CASSQGLAGGRWTGELFF
TGTGCCAGCAGCCAAGGGCTAGCGGGGGGGCGATGGACCGGGGAGCTGTTTTTT
>TRBJ2-2|NA|NA|TRBV2
CASRGSRVNTGELFF
TGTGCCAGCAGGGGAAGTAGGGTGAACACCGGGGAGCTGTTTTTT
>TRBJ2-2|NA|NA|TRBV6-2/TRBV6-3
CASSWTDTGELFF
TGTGCCAGCAGTTGGACAGACACCGGGGAGCTGTTTTTT
>TRBJ1-6|NA|many|TRBV3-1
CASTADPYNSPLHF
TGTGCCAGCACGGCAGACCCCTATAATTCACCCCTCCACTTT
>TRBJ2-2|NA|many|TRBV4-2
CASSQERGSGELFF
TGTGCCAGCAGCCAAGAGAGAGGATCCGGGGAGCTGTTTTTT
>TRBJ2-3|TRBD1|few|TRBV4-3
CASSQVDRDYTQYF
TGCGCCAGCAGCCAAGTGGACAGGGACTATACGCAGTATTTT
>TRBJ2-1|TRBD1|NA|TRBV7-7
CASSTGTGENNEQFF
TGTGCTAGCAGCACCGGGACAGGGGAGAACAATGAGCAGTTCTTC
>TRBJ1-1|NA|many|TRBV25-1
CASTPQAGTFAEAFF
TGTGCCAGCACTCCCCAAGCTGGCACTTTTGCTGAAGCTTTCTTT
>TRBJ1-4|NA|few|TRBV20-1
CSARPIIGGKEKLFF
TGCAGTGCTAGACCAATAATCGGCGGGAAGGAAAAACTGTTTTTT
>TRBJ2-7|NA|few|TRBV10-3
CATRGGSYEQYF
TGTGCCACCCGGGGCGGATCCTACGAGCAGTACTTC
>TRBJ1-6|TRBD1|few|TRBV5-4
CASSWGQDNSPLHF
TGTGCCAGCAGCTGGGGACAGGATAATTCACCCCTCCACTTT
>TRBJ2-6|NA|few|TRBV6-5
CASSYGKSSGANVLTF
TGTGCCAGCAGTTACGGCAAAAGCTCTGGGGCCAACGTCCTGACTTTC
>TRBJ2-1|TRBD2|NA|TRBV4-3
CASSQDPRLAGGNEQFF
TGCGCCAGCAGCCAAGATCCTAGACTAGCGGGAGGGAATGAGCAGTTCTTC
>TRBJ1-1|TRBD1|many|TRBV12-3/TRBV12-4
CASSTMTGFRAFF
TGTGCCAGCAGTACCATGACAGGGTTCAGGGCTTTCTTT
>TRBJ1-2|NA|few|TRBV29-1
CSVRDAIGYGYTF
TGCAGCGTTAGGGACGCCATTGGGTATGGCTACACCTTC
>TRBJ2-7|TRBD2|many|TRBV6-5
CASSRLAGSYEQYF
TGTGCCAGCAGCCGACTAGCGGGGTCCTACGAGCAGTACTTC
>TRBJ2-1|TRBD1|NA|TRBV11-2
CASSYRGLFSNEQFF
TGTGCCAGCAGCTACAGGGGGCTTTTTTCCAATGAGCAGTTCTTC
>TRBJ2-1|NA|NA|TRBV20-1
CSAPPRLDRSYNEQFF
TGCAGTGCCCCTCCGAGGCTAGATCGCTCCTACAATGAGCAGTTCTTC
>TRBJ2-3|NA|many|TRBV5-1
CASSFPSTDTQYF
TGCGCCAGCAGCTTTCCGAGCACAGATACGCAGTATTTT
>TRBJ2-7|NA|NA|TRBV23-1
CASSHNPGRTDPYEQYF
TGCGCCAGCAGTCATAACCCTGGGAGGACCGACCCCTACGAGCAGTACTTC